This TCR beta chain was documented in a study of blood T cell repertoires in COVID-19. Whole-study context: Acute and convalescent COVID-19 samples came from the United States, Italy and Spain. PBMCs, B-cell-depleted T cells, or T cells provided the cDNA or gDNA that made up the material.

Germline V lookup: CDR1 LGHNA, CDR2 YSLEER. V dropped 3 bases and J dropped 6; count of bases not matched to a gene: 6. The CDR3 consists of 15 residues. In the study's own analysis: Using reference gene primer amplification, nucleated cell counts were estimated. Sequencing was performed with immunoSEQ multiplex PCR; in TCRdb, only in-frame clones are kept and a portion is missing. V and J calls and clone size follow that table, whereas D and trimming were derived from the DNA. The data contain over 350,000 clones, more than 75% of them singletons. The TCR was taken from a woman aged 25 to 39 with acute COVID-19. What was sequenced was PBMCs or T cells enriched from blood (not recorded which). J is TRBJ1-5 and V is TRBV4-3; 9 nucleotides line up with TRBD1. CDR3 sequence: CASSQYRGRSQPQHF. CDR3 in DNA: TGCGCCAGCAGCCAGTACAGGGGGCGAAGTCAGCCCCAGCATTTT.